Each of the 27 T cell receptor beta chains below was sequenced from the same sample in a study of blood T cell repertoires in COVID-19. Clones were sequenced by immunoSEQ multiplex PCR, and TCRdb holds only the in-frame ones, with some missing. The table lists roughly 250,000 clones, roughly 86% of them singletons. Material for sequencing was PBMCs or T cells enriched from blood (not recorded which). Receptors were obtained from a woman between 45 and 60 years old who had recovered from COVID-19.

This clone has only a few counts. The chain employs TRBV2 and TRBJ1-2; 8 bases are shared with TRBD1. V shed 5 bases, J shed 6 bases, and the junction held 5 bases outside the gene matches. The CDR3 runs to 13 residues. Germline assignment: CDR1 SNHLY and CDR2 FYNNEI. The CDR3, as DNA: TGTGCCAGCAGTCGGGCAGGGGGCGATGGCTACACCTTC. Its translation: CASSRAGGDGYTF.

This chain links TRBV4-1 with TRBJ2-1; 7 positions match TRBD2. J lost 2 bases, V lost 0 bases, and 4 bases had no gene match. The CDR3 covers 16 residues. The germline gives CDR1 MGHRA, CDR2 YSYEKL. The CDR3 nucleotides are TGCGCCAGCAGCCAAGATAACGGGAGGACCTACAATGAGCAGTTCTTC. Protein product: CASSQDNGRTYNEQFF.

This clone was counted a single time. This chain joins TRBV12-5 and TRBJ1-3, with D maybe TRBD1 (6 bases). Germline V gene lookup returns CDR1 LGHNT and CDR2 FRNRAP. This CDR3 comprises 14 residues. Trimming took 6 bases from V and 4 from J, leaving 13 bases between them. The CDR3 loop reads CASGLDRKGNTIYF. CDR3 coding DNA: TGTGCTAGTGGCCTCGACAGGAAAGGAAACACCATATATTTT.

This sequence joins TRBV9 and TRBJ1-1; D is ambiguous. The length of the CDR3 is 14 residues. The germline gives CDR1 SGDLS, CDR2 YYNGEE. Between the trimmed V and J ends, which lost 0 bases and 0 bases, there was a span of 6 bases. CDR3 coding DNA: TGTGCCAGCAGCGTAGCCCCTCTGAACACTGAAGCTTTCTTT. It yields the protein CASSVAPLNTEAFF.

Only a few counts were recorded for this clone. V gene TRBV28 combines with J gene TRBJ2-7; maybe TRBD1 (5 bases). Germline V gene lookup returns CDR1 MDHEN and CDR2 SYDVKM. The CDR3 is 16 amino acids. V lost 4 bases and J lost 0, with 16 bases in between. CDR3 in amino acids: CASSWGFRISSYEQYF. CDR3 coding DNA: TGTGCCAGCAGTTGGGGCTTCAGAATAAGCTCCTACGAGCAGTACTTC.

The chain combines TRBV3-1 (or the pseudogene TRBV3-2) with TRBJ1-1; no clear D gene. Germline-derived CDR1 and CDR2 are LGHDT and YNNKEL (reference sequence). This CDR3 spans 14 amino acids. V shed 3 bases and J shed 1 base, with 9 bases lying between them. CDR3 DNA sequence: TGTGCCAGCAGCCACCGCGGATCGAACACTGAAGCTTTCTTT. This sequence encodes CASSHRGSNTEAFF.

The J gene is TRBJ1-6, the V gene TRBV30, with TRBD1 identical over 11 bases. J was trimmed by 10 bases and V by 5 bases; bases with no gene match: 4. CDR3 length: 13 amino acids. Germline values: CDR1 GTSNPN, CDR2 SVGIG (reference sequence). The CDR3 DNA follows: TGTGCCTGGCTGGGACAGGGGGTATCACCCCTCCACTTT. It translates to CAWLGQGVSPLHF.

This clone was seen a few times. The rearrangement links TRBV14 to TRBJ2-7; 10 bases fit TRBD2. Germline CDR1 reads SGHDN; CDR2 reads FVKESK. The V segment lost 4 bases and the J segment 4 bases; nucleotides outside the gene matches: 10. This CDR3 comprises 16 residues. This chain's CDR3 is CASSLSGGAFVYEQYF. The CDR3 DNA is TGTGCCAGCAGCCTAAGCGGGGGGGCGTTCGTGTACGAGCAGTACTTC.

The chain couples TRBV6-2 or TRBV6-3 to TRBJ2-7; D perhaps matches TRBD2 (6 bases). The CDR3 loop spans 16 amino acids. The V end lost 1 base, the J end lost 2 bases, and 15 bases lay between the germline ends. Germline lookup yields CDR1 MNHEY and CDR2 SVGEGT. Here the CDR3 reads CASSYFLGLRTYEQYF. DNA of the CDR3: TGTGCCAGCAGTTACTTTCTGGGACTTAGAACCTACGAGCAGTACTTC.

Note on this clone: An end of the junction does not agree with germline; a read error may underlie this. V and J are TRBV7-7 and TRBJ2-2, with 7 bases aligning to TRBD2. The CDR3 has 16 amino acids. CDR1 is SSHAT and CDR2 is FNYEAQ in the germline V gene (reference sequence). The DNA of the CDR3 is TGTGCTAGCAGCTACGGGACTAACACGAACACCGGGGAGCTGTTTTTT. Its protein product is CASSYGTNTNTGELFF.

The J gene is TRBJ2-5, the V gene TRBV28; D may be TRBD1 (5 bases). This CDR3 is 14 amino acids long. V lost 6 bases and J 2 bases, leaving 13 bases between the germline ends. The germline V gene encodes CDR1 MDHEN and CDR2 SYDVKM. The DNA of the CDR3 is TGTGCCAGCAGGTCGGCAGGACAACAAGAGACCCAGTACTTC. Translated, it gives CASRSAGQQETQYF. The full variable domain, with the rest looked up from reference TRBV28 and TRBJ2-5, is DVKVTQSSRYLVKRTGEKVFLECVQDMDHENMFWYRQDPGLGLRLIYFSYDVKMKEKGDIPEGYSVSREKKERFSLILESASTNQTSMYLCASRSAGQQETQYFGPGTRLLVL.

The chain employs TRBV18 and TRBJ2-1, with D possibly TRBD2 on 5 matching bases. The V gene lost 1 base and the J gene lost 9 bases, with 16 bases spanning the gap. Germline assignment: CDR1 KGHSH and CDR2 LQKENI. The CDR3 totals 15 residues. The CDR3 sequence is CASSPLMYGNSEQFF. The CDR3 bases are TGTGCCAGCTCACCACTTATGTACGGGAACAGTGAGCAGTTCTTC. Full variable domain (rest looked up from reference TRBV18 and TRBJ2-1): NAGVMQNPRHLVRRRGQEARLRCSPMKGHSHVYWYRQLPEEGLKFMVYLQKENIIDESGMPKERFSAEFPKEGPSILRIQQVVRGDSAAYFCASSPLMYGNSEQFFGPGTRLTVL.

This rearrangement joins TRBV4-1 to TRBJ2-1; possible D gene TRBD2, 5 bases. V shed 2 bases and J shed 5 bases, with 16 bases lying between them. There are 16 residues in the CDR3. Per germline, CDR1 MGHRA and CDR2 YSYEKL. The CDR3 DNA follows: TGCGCCAGCAGCCAAATCCGGGCAGGAGGAGACAATGAGCAGTTCTTC. As protein: CASSQIRAGGDNEQFF.

V and J are TRBV7-2 and TRBJ1-2; no reliable D call. Germline CDR1 SGHTA, CDR2 FQGNSA. The CDR3 has 16 residues. The V end lost 1 base, the J end lost 4 bases, and 16 bases lay between the germline ends. CDR3 residues: CASSLEAGLFSYGYTF. As DNA, the CDR3 is TGTGCCAGCAGCTTAGAGGCAGGCCTCTTCTCCTATGGCTACACCTTC. Looking up the rest from reference TRBV7-2 and TRBJ1-2 gives the full variable domain: GAGVSQSPSNKVTEKGKDVELRCDPISGHTALYWYRQSLGQGLEFLIYFQGNSAPDKSGLPSDRFSAERTGGSVSTLTIQRTQQEDSAVYLCASSLEAGLFSYGYTFGSGTRLTVV.

This chain links TRBV7-9 with TRBJ1-2; D gene uncertain. Germline V gives CDR1 SEHNR, CDR2 FQNEAQ (reference sequence). The CDR3 totals 15 residues. The V gene lost 2 bases and the J gene lost 2 bases, with 12 bases spanning the gap. CDR3 sequence: CASSLREPLNYGYTF. The CDR3 DNA is TGTGCCAGCAGCTTAAGGGAGCCCTTGAACTATGGCTACACCTTC.

The chain links TRBV6-5 to TRBJ1-5, with a tentative D call TRBD1 (5 bases). This CDR3 has 14 amino acids. The V gene lost 7 bases and the J gene lost 3 bases, with 13 bases spanning the gap. The V gene's germline CDR1 is MNHEY and CDR2 SVGAGI. CDR3 sequence reads: CASTWRDPNQPQHF. The CDR3 bases are TGTGCCAGCACCTGGCGGGACCCCAATCAGCCCCAGCATTTT.

This sequence joins TRBV10-1 and TRBJ2-2, with 8 bases matching TRBD1. The CDR3 spans 18 residues. The V segment lost 3 bases and the J segment 0 bases; nucleotides outside the gene matches: 9. Germline V gene sequence: CDR1 WNHNN, CDR2 SYGVQD (reference sequence). The DNA for the CDR3 is TGCGCCAGCAGTGAAGGGACAGGATTCACCGCGAACACCGGGGAGCTGTTTTTT. Protein: CASSEGTGFTANTGELFF.

The CDR3: CASSVLLNTDTQYF. Written as DNA, the CDR3 is TGTGCCAGCAGCGTACTATTGAATACAGATACGCAGTATTTT. The chain has TRBV9 and TRBJ2-3; no reliable D call. V was pared by 1 base and J by 3 bases, with 9 bases between. Germline V gene data show CDR1 as SGDLS and CDR2 as YYNGEE. This CDR3 is 14 amino acids long. Full variable domain (outside the CDR3, taken from reference TRBV9 and TRBJ2-3): DSGVTQTPKHLITATGQRVTLRCSPRSGDLSVYWYQQSLDQGLQFLIQYYNGEERAKGNILERFSAQQFPDLHSELNLSSLELGDSALYFCASSVLLNTDTQYFGPGTRLTVL.

The chain recombines TRBV28 with TRBJ1-6; D gene ambiguous. Trimming pared 3 bases from V and 8 bases from J, leaving 14 bases between. The germline gives CDR1 MDHEN, CDR2 SYDVKM. The CDR3 covers 15 residues. The CDR3 DNA sequence: TGTGCCAGCAGTTTTCGGGAGGGAGAGGATTCACCCCTCCACTTT. This translates into CASSFREGEDSPLHF. The whole variable domain, remainder taken from reference TRBV28 and TRBJ1-6, is DVKVTQSSRYLVKRTGEKVFLECVQDMDHENMFWYRQDPGLGLRLIYFSYDVKMKEKGDIPEGYSVSREKKERFSLILESASTNQTSMYLCASSFREGEDSPLHFGNGTRLTVT.

The CDR3 bases are TGTGCCAGCAGCGCCGACAGACAAGAGACCCAGTACTTC. This encodes CASSADRQETQYF. The chain is built from TRBV7-8 and TRBJ2-5; D perhaps matches TRBD1 (5 bases). Trimming took off 5 bases at V and 2 bases at J, with 9 bases between the two ends. CDR3 size: 13 residues. In germline, CDR1 is SGHVS, CDR2 FQNEAQ.

The J gene is TRBJ1-5, the V gene TRBV7-9; D uncertain. Germline V lookup: CDR1 SEHNR, CDR2 FQNEAQ (reference sequence). V lost 5 bases, J lost 5 bases, and 7 bases lay in between. The CDR3 runs 12 residues. The CDR3 coding sequence is TGTGCCAGCAGCGCCGGGGATCAGCCCCAGCATTTT. Translating it yields CASSAGDQPQHF.

Concerning this clone itself: Other DNA sequences in the same sample also yield this CDR3. This chain joins TRBV5-1 and TRBJ2-1; D may be TRBD2 (5 bases). Germline CDR1 and CDR2: SGHRS and YFSETQ. CDR3 size: 13 residues. V was pared by 4 bases and J by 4 bases, with 9 bases between. In DNA, the CDR3 is TGCGCCAGCAGCCTAAGAGGGTACAATGAGCAGTTCTTC. Translating it yields CASSLRGYNEQFF.

The chain uses TRBV7-8 and TRBJ1-1, with D possibly matching TRBD1 (5 bases). Germline CDR1 is SGHVS and CDR2 is FQNEAQ. V dropped 2 bases and J dropped 1 base, with 20 bases sitting between them. The CDR3 is 18 residues long. This CDR3 is CASSLLAGSLGENTEAFF. Written as DNA, the CDR3 is TGTGCCAGCAGCTTACTGGCTGGCAGTCTAGGGGAGAACACTGAAGCTTTCTTT. The full variable domain, with the rest looked up from reference TRBV7-8 and TRBJ1-1, is GAGVSQSPRYKVAKRGQDVALRCDPISGHVSLFWYQQALGQGPEFLTYFQNEAQLDKSGLPSDRFFAERPEGSVSTLKIQRTQQEDSAVYLCASSLLAGSLGENTEAFFGQGTRLTVV.

This chain uses TRBV7-9 with TRBJ1-2; 11 bases map to TRBD1. After removal of 6 bases from V and 2 bases from J, the junction contained 2 bases not matched to a gene. The CDR3 totals 14 residues. CDR1 is SEHNR and CDR2 is FQNEAQ in the germline V gene (reference sequence). The chain's CDR3 is CASRRDRGNYGYTF. In DNA, the CDR3 is TGTGCCAGCAGGCGGGACAGGGGGAACTATGGCTACACCTTC.

J is TRBJ2-3 and V is TRBV7-3; 7 bases fit TRBD2. With V trimmed by 2 bases and J by 8 bases, 13 bases remained unmatched. The CDR3 has 16 residues. Germline V gene sequence: CDR1 SGHTA, CDR2 FQGTGA. This chain's CDR3 is CASSLGTGAGEGTQYF. CDR3 nucleotide sequence: TGTGCCAGCAGCTTAGGAACCGGGGCGGGAGAGGGTACGCAGTATTTT. Combining the CDR3 with reference TRBV7-3 and TRBJ2-3 gives the whole variable domain GAGVSQTPSNKVTEKGKYVELRCDPISGHTALYWYRQSLGQGPEFLIYFQGTGAADDSGLPNDRFFAVRPEGSVSTLKIQRTERGDSAVYLCASSLGTGAGEGTQYFGPGTRLTVL.

This clone was found a few times. The chain combines TRBV10-3 with TRBJ1-2; a possible D gene is TRBD1 (6 bases). This CDR3 has 13 amino acids. V dropped 2 bases and J dropped 3 bases, with 7 bases sitting between them. Germline V gives CDR1 ENHRY, CDR2 SYGVKD. The CDR3 is CAISERTDYGYTF. The CDR3 DNA is TGTGCCATCAGTGAGAGGACAGACTATGGCTACACCTTC.

This rearrangement joins TRBV6-5 to TRBJ1-1, with unresolved D. CDR1 and CDR2 (germline): MNHEY, SVGAGI. The CDR3 runs to 13 residues. V lost 2 bases and J lost 4, with 8 bases in between. CDR3 residues: CASSYMGGTEAFF. The CDR3 DNA follows: TGTGCCAGCAGTTACATGGGAGGCACTGAAGCTTTCTTT.